This T cell receptor (beta chain) was obtained from a study of beta chain features in type 1 diabetes. Study-wide results and limits: For type 1 diabetes patients, VDJ junctions showed fewer insertions and more deletions. Shorter TCRB CDR3s, moderately but significantly so, were found in Type 1 diabetes patients in all four CD4+ subsets.

The sequenced template was cDNA made from the entire isolated RNA. Only in-frame clones appear in the TCRdb table, and some are missing; sequencing was by immunoSEQ multiplex PCR. The sample yields a few hundred thousand clones, over 8.5% seen once. The CDR3 sequence is 14 residues long. The germline V gene encodes CDR1 KGHSH and CDR2 LQKENI. V lost 4 bases to trimming and J lost 1 base; unmatched junction nucleotides: 1. This clone has just a few counts. Its antigen is as yet unknown. Per donor, one heparinised blood draw averaged about 100 mL. This rearrangement joins TRBV18 to TRBJ2-5; 9 bases match TRBD1. Source material: central memory CD4+ T cells from blood. The origin of this receptor is a man aged 25-45 years with type 1 diabetes. The CDR3 DNA sequence: TGTGCCAGCTCACAGGACAGGGGCCAAGAGACCCAGTACTTC. Its translation: CASSQDRGQETQYF.